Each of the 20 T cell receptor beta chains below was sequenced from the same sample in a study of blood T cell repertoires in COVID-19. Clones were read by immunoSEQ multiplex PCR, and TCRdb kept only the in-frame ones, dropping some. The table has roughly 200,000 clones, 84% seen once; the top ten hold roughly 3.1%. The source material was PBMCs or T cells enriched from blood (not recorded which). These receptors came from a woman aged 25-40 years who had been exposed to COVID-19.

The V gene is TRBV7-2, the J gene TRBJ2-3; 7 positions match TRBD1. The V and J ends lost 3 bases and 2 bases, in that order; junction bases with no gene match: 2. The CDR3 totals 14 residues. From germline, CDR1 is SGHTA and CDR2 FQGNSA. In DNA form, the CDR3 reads TGTGCCAGCAGCTTGGGACAGACCACAGATACGCAGTATTTT. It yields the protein CASSLGQTTDTQYF.

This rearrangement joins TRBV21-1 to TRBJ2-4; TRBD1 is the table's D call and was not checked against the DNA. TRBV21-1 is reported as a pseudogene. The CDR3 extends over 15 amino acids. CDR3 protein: CASSSGPVAKNIQYF. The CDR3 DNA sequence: TGTGCCAGCAGCTCTGGCCCCGTAGCCAAAAACATTCAGTACTTC.

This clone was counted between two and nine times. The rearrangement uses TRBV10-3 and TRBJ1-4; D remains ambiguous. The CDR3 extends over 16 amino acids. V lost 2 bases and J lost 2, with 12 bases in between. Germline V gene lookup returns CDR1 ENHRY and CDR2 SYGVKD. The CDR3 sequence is CAISEEGTGTNEKLFF. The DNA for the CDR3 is TGTGCCATCAGTGAGGAGGGAACGGGTACTAATGAAAAACTGTTTTTT.

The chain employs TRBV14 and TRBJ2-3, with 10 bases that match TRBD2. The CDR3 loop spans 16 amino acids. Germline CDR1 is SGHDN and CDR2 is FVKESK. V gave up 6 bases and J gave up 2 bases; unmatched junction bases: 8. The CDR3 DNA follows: TGTGCCAGCAGTCGGCTACTAGCGGGGTACACAGATACGCAGTATTTT. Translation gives CASSRLLAGYTDTQYF.

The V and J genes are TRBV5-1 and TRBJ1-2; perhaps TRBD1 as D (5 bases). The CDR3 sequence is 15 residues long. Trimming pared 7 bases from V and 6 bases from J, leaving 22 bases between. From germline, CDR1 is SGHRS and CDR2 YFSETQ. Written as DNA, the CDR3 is TGCGCCAGCGACCGTTTGGGCGGGGACCCAAATGGCTACACCTTC. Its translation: CASDRLGGDPNGYTF.

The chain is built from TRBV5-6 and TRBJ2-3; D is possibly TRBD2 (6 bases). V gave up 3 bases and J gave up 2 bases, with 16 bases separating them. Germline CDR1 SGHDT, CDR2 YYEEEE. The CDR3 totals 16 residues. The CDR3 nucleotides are TGTGCCAGCAGCTCGGGACTCAACGTGCACACAGATACGCAGTATTTT. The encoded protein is CASSSGLNVHTDTQYF. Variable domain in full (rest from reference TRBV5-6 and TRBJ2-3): DAGVTQSPTHLIKTRGQQVTLRCSPKSGHDTVSWYQQALGQGPQFIFQYYEEEERQRGNFPDRFSGHQFPNYSSELNVNALLLGDSALYLCASSSGLNVHTDTQYFGPGTRLTVL.

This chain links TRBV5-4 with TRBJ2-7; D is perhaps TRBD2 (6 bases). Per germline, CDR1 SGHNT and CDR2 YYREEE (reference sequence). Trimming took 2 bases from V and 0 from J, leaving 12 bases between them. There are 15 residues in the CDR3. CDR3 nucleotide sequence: TGTGCCAGCAGCTTTTCTAGCGCCAGCTCCTACGAGCAGTACTTC. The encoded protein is CASSFSSASSYEQYF.

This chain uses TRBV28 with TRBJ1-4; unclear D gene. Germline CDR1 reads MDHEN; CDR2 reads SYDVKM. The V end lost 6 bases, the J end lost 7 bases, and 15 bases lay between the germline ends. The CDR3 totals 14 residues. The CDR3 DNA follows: TGTGCCAGCAGCCCACCGGTGGACTCTGAAAAACTGTTTTTT. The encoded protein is CASSPPVDSEKLFF.

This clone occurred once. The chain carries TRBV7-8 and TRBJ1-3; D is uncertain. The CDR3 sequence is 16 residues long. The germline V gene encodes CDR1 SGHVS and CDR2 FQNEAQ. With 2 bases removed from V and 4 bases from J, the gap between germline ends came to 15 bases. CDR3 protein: CASSLFSHFEGNTIYF. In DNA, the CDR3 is TGTGCCAGCAGCTTATTCTCGCACTTCGAAGGAAACACCATATATTTT.

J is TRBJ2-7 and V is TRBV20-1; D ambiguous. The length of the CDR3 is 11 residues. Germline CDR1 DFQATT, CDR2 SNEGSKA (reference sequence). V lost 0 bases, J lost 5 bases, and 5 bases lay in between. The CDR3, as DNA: TGCAGTGCTAGAGATCTCCACGAGCAGTACTTC. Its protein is CSARDLHEQYF.

Here the CDR3 DNA reads TGTGCCATCAGTGAGTCAGGGGACGAGCAGTACTTC. It translates to CAISESGDEQYF. The chain carries TRBV10-3 and TRBJ2-7; tentative D call: TRBD1 (5 bases). CDR1 and CDR2 from the germline V gene are ENHRY and SYGVKD. The ends were cut back, 0 bases at V and 5 bases at J, with 5 bases in the middle. This CDR3 region has 12 residues.

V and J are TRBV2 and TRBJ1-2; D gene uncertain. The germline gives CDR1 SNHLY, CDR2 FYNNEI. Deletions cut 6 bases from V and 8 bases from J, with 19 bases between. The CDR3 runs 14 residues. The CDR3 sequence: CASSMVVASGGYTF. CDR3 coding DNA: TGTGCCAGCAGCATGGTCGTAGCTTCGGGGGGCTACACCTTC.

The CDR3 sequence: CSVPVSDAMGYTF. For the CDR3, the DNA is TGCAGCGTTCCGGTCAGCGATGCTATGGGCTACACCTTC. J is TRBJ1-2 and V is TRBV29-1; D remains ambiguous. CDR3 length: 13 amino acids. The V gene's germline CDR1 is SQVTM and CDR2 ANQGSEA. V was trimmed by 5 bases and J by 8 bases, leaving 18 bases between them.

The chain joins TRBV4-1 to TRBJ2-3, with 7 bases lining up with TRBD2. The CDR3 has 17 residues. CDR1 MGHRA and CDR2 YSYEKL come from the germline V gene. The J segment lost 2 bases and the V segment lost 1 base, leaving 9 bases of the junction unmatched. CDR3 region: CASSQANRWDYTDTQYF. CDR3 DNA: TGCGCCAGCAGCCAAGCAAATAGATGGGACTACACAGATACGCAGTATTTT.

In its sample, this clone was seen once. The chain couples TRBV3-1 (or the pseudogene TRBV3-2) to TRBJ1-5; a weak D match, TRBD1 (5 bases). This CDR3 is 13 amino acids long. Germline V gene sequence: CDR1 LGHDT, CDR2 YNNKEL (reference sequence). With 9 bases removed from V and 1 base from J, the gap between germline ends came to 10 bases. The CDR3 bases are TGTGCCAGAAGGGGAGGGAGCAATCAGCCCCAGCATTTT. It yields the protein CARRGGSNQPQHF.

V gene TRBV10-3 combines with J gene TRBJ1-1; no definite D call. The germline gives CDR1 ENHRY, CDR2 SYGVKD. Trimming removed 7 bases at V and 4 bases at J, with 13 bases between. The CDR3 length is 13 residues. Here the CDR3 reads CAITLSGGTEAFF. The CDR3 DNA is TGTGCCATCACTCTATCGGGAGGCACTGAAGCTTTCTTT.

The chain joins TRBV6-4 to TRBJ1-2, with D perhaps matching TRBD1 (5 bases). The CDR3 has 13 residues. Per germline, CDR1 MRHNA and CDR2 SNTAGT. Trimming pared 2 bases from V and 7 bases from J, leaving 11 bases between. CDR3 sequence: CASSDAGVGGYTF. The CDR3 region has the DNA TGTGCCAGCAGTGACGCGGGGGTCGGTGGCTACACCTTC.

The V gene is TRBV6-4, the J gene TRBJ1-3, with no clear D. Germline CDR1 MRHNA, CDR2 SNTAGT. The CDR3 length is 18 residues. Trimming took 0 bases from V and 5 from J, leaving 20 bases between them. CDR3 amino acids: CASSDSGETGGRRNTIYF. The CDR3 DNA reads TGTGCCAGCAGTGACTCAGGCGAGACTGGAGGGAGAAGAAACACCATATATTTT.

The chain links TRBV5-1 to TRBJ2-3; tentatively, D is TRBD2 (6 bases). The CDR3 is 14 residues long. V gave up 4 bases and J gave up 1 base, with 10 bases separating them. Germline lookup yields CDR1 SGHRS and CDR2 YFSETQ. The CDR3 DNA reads TGCGCCAGCAGCATAGTAGCGGGCACAGATACGCAGTATTTT. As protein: CASSIVAGTDTQYF.

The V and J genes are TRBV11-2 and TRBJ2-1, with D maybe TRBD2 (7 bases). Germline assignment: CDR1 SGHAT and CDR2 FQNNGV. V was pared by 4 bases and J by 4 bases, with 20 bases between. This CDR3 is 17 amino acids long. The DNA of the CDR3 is TGTGCCAGCAGCTCATGGGGGGCCGGGGGGATGTACAATGAGCAGTTCTTC. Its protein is CASSSWGAGGMYNEQFF.